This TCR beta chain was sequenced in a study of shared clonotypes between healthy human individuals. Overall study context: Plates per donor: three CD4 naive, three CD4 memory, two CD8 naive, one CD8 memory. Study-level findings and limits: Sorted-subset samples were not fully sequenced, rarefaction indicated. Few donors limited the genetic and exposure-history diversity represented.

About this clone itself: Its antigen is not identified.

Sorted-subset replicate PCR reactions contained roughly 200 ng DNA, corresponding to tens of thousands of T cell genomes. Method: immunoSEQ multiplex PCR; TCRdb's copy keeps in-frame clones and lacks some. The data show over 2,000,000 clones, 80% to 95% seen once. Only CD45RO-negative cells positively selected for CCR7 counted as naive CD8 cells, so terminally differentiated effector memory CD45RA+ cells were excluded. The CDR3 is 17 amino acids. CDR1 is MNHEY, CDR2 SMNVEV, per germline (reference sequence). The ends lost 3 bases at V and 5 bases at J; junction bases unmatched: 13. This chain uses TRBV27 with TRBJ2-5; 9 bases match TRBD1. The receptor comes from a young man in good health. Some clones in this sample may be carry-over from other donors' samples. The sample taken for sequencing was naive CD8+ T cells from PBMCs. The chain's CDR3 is CASSLDFSGQGWETQYF. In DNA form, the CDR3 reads TGTGCCAGCAGTTTGGATTTTTCGGGACAGGGTTGGGAGACCCAGTACTTC.